What follows describes a single T cell receptor (beta chain). What it binds is unknown. HIV-negative, healthy adults without recent acute infections or vaccinations were the donors. The data were taken from a study of shared clonotypes between healthy human individuals. The CDR3 spans 11 residues. Trimming left V 3 bases short and J 6 bases short, with 6 bases between. CDR1 is KGHSH and CDR2 is LQKENI in the germline V gene. Study-level results: Donors were few, which limited the genetic and exposure-history diversity represented. Tissue TCR repertoires likely differ from these blood-only repertoires.

Unsorted PBMCs provided DNA that was sequenced on ten immunoSEQ deep assay plates. Clones were read by immunoSEQ multiplex PCR, and TCRdb kept only the in-frame ones, dropping some. The repertoire holds roughly 490,000 clones, with 76% as singletons. The material sequenced was PBMCs. This TCR was sampled from a woman between 35 and 50 years old in good health. Some clones in this sample may be carry-over from other donors' samples. This rearrangement joins TRBV18 to TRBJ2-7; D unresolved. CDR3 sequence: CASSPTSEQYF. CDR3 bases: TGTGCCAGCTCACCGACAAGCGAGCAGTACTTC.